Reported below is one T cell receptor (beta chain). The antigen it binds to is not known. Nothing much larger sits one base from this clone, and base qualities are not available. Stable Graves' hyperthyroidism was defined as the absence of progression to ophthalmopathy over 18 months of follow-up. Hyperthyroidism patients were newly diagnosed, had a disease duration of under 2 months, and were aged 18 to 65 years. Exclusion was applied to patients with uncontrolled infections, other autoimmune diseases, pregnancy or lactation. Diagnoses were based on clinical symptoms, serum thyroxine and TRAb, thyroid ultrasound and orbital computed tomography. Ficoll-Paque density gradient centrifugation was used to isolate PBMCs from approximately 10 ml of fresh peripheral blood. Total RNA was extracted with Trizol reagent, and quality was checked on an Agilent 2100 Bioanalyzer. The data stem from a study of T cells in Graves' hyperthyroidism and ophthalmopathy (dated 2019 in TCRdb). With regard to the full study: Peripheral blood samples were taken at initial diagnosis, before any treatment was given. For training and testing, the approximately 92 patients in the discovery cohort were randomly divided in a 7:3 ratio. In roughly six Graves' hyperthyroidism patients, the study also compared T-cell repertoires from thyroid tissue with T-cell repertoires from blood. Prospective prediction of ophthalmopathy was tested in an independent validation cohort of 18 to 20 hyperthyroidism patients and 15 to 17 patients who later progressed to ophthalmopathy. TCR V-J signatures able to tell the groups apart were searched for in a discovery cohort of 95 to 100 patients, of whom roughly 42 had Graves' ophthalmopathy and roughly 58 had stable Graves' hyperthyroidism. The paper describes TCR Vbeta CDR3 sequencing of 140 or so peripheral blood samples, made up of about 41 ophthalmopathy patients, roughly 80 hyperthyroidism patients and 17 progressor patients. After blood sampling, hyperthyroidism patients were treated with methimazole at a starting dose of 30 mg daily, and ophthalmopathy patients were treated with high-dose intravenous methylprednisolone.

Study-wide findings and limitations: Sample size was not statistically predetermined, and investigators were not blinded to group allocation. Blood samples also contained most of the expanded thyroid clonotypes (frequency above 0.001), which suggests that blood repertoires may reflect thyroid immune responses. In validation, progression to ophthalmopathy was predicted by the model with nearly 71% sensitivity and around 76% specificity, a median of approximately 6.5 months before onset. A model built on a 13 V-J signature distinguished ophthalmopathy from stable hyperthyroidism, reaching 85% to 90% sensitivity and approximately 81% specificity in cross-validation and 80%/75% in testing.

V lost 1 base and J lost 1 base, and the count of bases not matched to a germline gene is 3. CDR1 and CDR2, per the germline V gene (reference sequence), are DFQATT and SNEGSKA. The CDR3 spans 15 residues, from the cysteine through the phenylalanine. Solely the CDR3 DNA is kept, with 45 bases framed from the first base. The TCR beta CDR3 regions were amplified from RNA transcripts. A first-round RT-PCR of the TCR CDR3 used the HTBI primer set with the Qiagen OneStep RT-PCR kit. A second multiplex PCR round built the libraries, followed by size selection and purification. Sequencing of the libraries was done on an Illumina HiSeq2000 using paired-end 100 bp reads. As for the authors' bioinformatics: SOAPnuke was used to process the raw data, with reads discarded if the reads contained adapters or uncalled bases, had a mean Phred below 15, or lacked an exact constant-primer or identifier match. COPE v1.2.5 was used to merge the high-quality paired reads, and each unique nucleotide sequence was defined as a clonotype. Clonotypes were aligned to IMGT TRBV, TRBD and TRBJ reference segments using MiTCR v1.1. The analysis included only V-J combinations with a frequency above 0.0001, which together covered more than 98% of the repertoires. A TCS score was defined as the ratio between F50 (clonal expansion) and ExV (chaos), using BLOSUM62-based TCRdist between CDR3 peptides within each V-J. Welch's t-statistics and random forest reduced around 520 V-J features to under 15, which were used in a naive Bayes classifier (R e1071). The raw public reads went through TCRdb reprocessing: fastp at Q25, MiXCR clone calling, in-frame beta chains kept. Under each unique CDR3 protein, matching rows form one entry showing the most common genes and DNA. TCRdb, not the authors, supplied the V and J calls. Recorded for this sample are some 770,000 distinct CDR3 sequences; 15% to 20% of them occurred a single time. The top ten hold approximately 8% of the sample.

Specimen: blood. The V and J segments used are TRBV20-1 and TRBJ2-1, and 8 junctional nucleotides match TRBD2. This sequence was found in a man aged 18 to 30 with Graves' hyperthyroidism. The CDR3 protein: CSARVPSGSYNEQFF. The nucleotides read TGCAGTGCTAGAGTCCCTAGCGGGTCCTACAATGAGCAGTTCTTC.